The 14 T cell receptor beta chains in this list originate from one sample, sequenced in a study of blood T cell repertoires in COVID-19. Measured with immunoSEQ multiplex PCR; TCRdb has only the in-frame clones, and not every one. The data hold over 200,000 clones, with over 80% observed a single time. The sample consisted of peripheral blood. The receptors stem from a man aged 35 to 55 with acute or convalescent COVID-19.

As DNA, the CDR3 is TGCGCCAGCAGCCTCGGGACTAGCGGGCCCCAAGAGACCCAGTACTTC. Residues: CASSLGTSGPQETQYF. This chain joins TRBV5-1 and TRBJ2-5; TRBD2 matches 12 bases. With 4 bases clipped from V and 1 base from J, the junction kept 5 bases outside the gene matches. Germline V gene lookup returns CDR1 SGHRS and CDR2 YFSETQ. The CDR3 length is 16 residues.

V usage is TRBV9 and J usage is TRBJ1-1, with unresolved D. The CDR3 covers 14 residues. Germline-derived CDR1 and CDR2 are SGDLS and YYNGEE. Deletions cut 0 bases from V and 1 base from J, with 7 bases between. The CDR3 reads CASSVDVSNTEAFF. Written as DNA, the CDR3 is TGTGCCAGCAGCGTAGATGTCTCGAACACTGAAGCTTTCTTT.

The gene calls are TRBV30 and TRBJ2-7, with 7 nucleotides matching TRBD2. This CDR3 has 15 amino acids. V lost 0 bases to trimming and J lost 2 bases; unmatched junction nucleotides: 7. Germline CDR1 is GTSNPN and CDR2 is SVGIG (reference sequence). In nucleotides, the CDR3 is TGTGCCTGGAGTGTTGGAGCGGGATTGACCTACGAGCAGTACTTC. It specifies CAWSVGAGLTYEQYF.

This CDR3 is CASSPRTEKTGYTF. CDR3 sequence (DNA): TGTGCCAGCAGTCCCCGGACAGAGAAGACCGGCTACACCTTC. This chain joins TRBV6-5 and TRBJ1-2, with D tentatively TRBD1 (6 bases). Germline V gives CDR1 MNHEY, CDR2 SVGAGI. Between the trimmed V and J ends, which lost 5 bases and 8 bases, there was a span of 18 bases. The CDR3 runs 14 residues.

The rearrangement uses TRBV18 and TRBJ1-2; the D is unclear. Trimming shortened V by 6 bases and J by 3 bases, and 8 bases separated the two germline ends. Germline values: CDR1 KGHSH, CDR2 LQKENI. The CDR3 is 12 amino acids. The CDR3 loop is CASSREDYGYTF. CDR3 coding DNA: TGTGCCAGCTCTAGGGAGGACTATGGCTACACCTTC.

This clone was detected only once. The chain carries TRBV21-1 and TRBJ1-2; TRBD1, the table's D call, lacks a check against the DNA. TRBV21-1 is marked as a pseudogene. The CDR3 runs 14 residues. DNA of the CDR3: TGTGCCAGCAGCAAGGACAGGGTCCTATATGGCTACACCTTC. Its protein product is CASSKDRVLYGYTF.

V usage is TRBV4-1 and J usage is TRBJ2-1; 8 bases agree with TRBD2. V was pared by 0 bases and J by 12 bases, with 16 bases of the junction left unmatched. This CDR3 has 17 residues. Germline-derived CDR1 and CDR2 are MGHRA and YSYEKL. The CDR3 sequence: CASSQDSTYYQRERQFF. The CDR3 DNA is TGCGCCAGCAGCCAAGATTCCACCTACTACCAGCGGGAGAGGCAGTTCTTC.

The J gene is TRBJ1-3, the V gene TRBV18; D unclear. The CDR3 covers 16 residues. Germline V gene lookup returns CDR1 KGHSH and CDR2 LQKENI. Trimming removed 1 base at V and 4 bases at J, with 14 bases between. CDR3 in amino acids: CASSPQGSRRGNTIYF. DNA for the CDR3: TGTGCCAGCTCACCACAGGGCTCACGGAGGGGAAACACCATATATTTT.

The V call is TRBV7-9, the J call TRBJ1-1; 9 bases line up with TRBD1. The CDR3 loop spans 14 amino acids. Germline V gene lookup returns CDR1 SEHNR and CDR2 FQNEAQ (reference sequence). J gave up 9 bases and V 3 bases, and 8 bases lay outside the gene matches. Here the CDR3 DNA reads TGTGCCAGCAGCTTGCCCCCGGGACAGGGAAAAGCTTTCTTT. This sequence encodes CASSLPPGQGKAFF.

There are a few counts of this clone. The rearrangement uses TRBV2 and TRBJ2-3, with D possibly matching TRBD1 (5 bases). This CDR3 is built from 14 residues. Germline values: CDR1 SNHLY, CDR2 FYNNEI. Trimming pared 0 bases from V and 6 bases from J, leaving 10 bases between. Here the CDR3 DNA reads TGTGCCAGCAGTGAAGCGGTCTCAGGGGATACGCAGTATTTT. It encodes CASSEAVSGDTQYF.

The CDR3 DNA reads as TGCGCCAGCAGCTTGGAGAGGGCGTCCCGTGGCTACACCTTC. The encoded protein is CASSLERASRGYTF. The V call is TRBV5-1, the J call TRBJ1-2; no reliable D call. There are 14 residues in the CDR3. Trimming removed 0 bases from V and 7 bases from J, with 13 bases in between. The V gene's germline CDR1 is SGHRS and CDR2 YFSETQ.

This chain joins TRBV15 and TRBJ1-1; 7 bases fit TRBD1. V gave up 4 bases and J gave up 7 bases; unmatched junction bases: 9. The CDR3 spans 14 residues. The germline gives CDR1 LNHNV, CDR2 YYDKDF (reference sequence). The DNA of the CDR3 is TGTGCCACCAGCACAAGGGACAGTAATGGTGAAGCTTTCTTT. Translated, it gives CATSTRDSNGEAFF.

The CDR3 sequence: CASSVLAGGTGELFF. The CDR3 DNA sequence: TGTGCCAGCAGCGTTCTAGCGGGAGGGACCGGGGAGCTGTTTTTT. The rearrangement joins TRBV6-4 to TRBJ2-2, with 12 bases fitting TRBD2. J lost 5 bases, V lost 6 bases, and 4 bases had no gene match. CDR1 and CDR2 (germline): MRHNA, SNTAGT. The CDR3 length is 15 residues.

The CDR3, as DNA: TGTGCCAGCAGCCGCCAGCAAGGACAGGCCTTCTCCTACGAGCAGTACTTC. This gives the protein CASSRQQGQAFSYEQYF. V usage is TRBV4-2 and J usage is TRBJ2-7, with 7 bases aligning to TRBD1. V lost 4 bases to trimming and J lost 0 bases; unmatched junction nucleotides: 12. The germline CDR1 and CDR2 sequences are LGHNA and YNFKEQ. The CDR3 totals 17 residues.